The 10 T cell receptor beta chains below come from one sample, sequenced in a study of OX40 agonist ivuxolimab in advanced cancers. Clones were read by immunoSEQ multiplex PCR, and TCRdb kept only the in-frame ones, dropping some. The top ten hold about 9.1% of the sample, which has approximately 82,000 clones, roughly 90% seen once. Material: CD4+ or CD8+ T cells sorted from blood, obtained in a trial of the OX40 agonist ivuxolimab. The receptors shown here come from an adult with an advanced solid tumor such as melanoma, head and neck, liver or kidney cancer.

The rearrangement joins TRBV5-6 to TRBJ2-3; the D is unclear. The ends were cut back, 6 bases at V and 2 bases at J, with 4 bases in the middle. This CDR3 spans 11 amino acids. Germline values: CDR1 SGHDT, CDR2 YYEEEE. The CDR3 here is CASKVTDTQYF. In nucleotides, the CDR3 is TGTGCCAGCAAGGTCACAGATACGCAGTATTTT.

This clone was observed a handful of times. The chain joins TRBV18 to TRBJ2-1; no clear D. Germline CDR1 reads KGHSH; CDR2 reads LQKENI. This CDR3 comprises 14 residues. The V and J ends lost 4 bases and 7 bases respectively, with 14 bases between them. DNA of the CDR3: TGTGCCAGCTCACGATTTAAGGCTGGGAATGAGCAGTTCTTC. Amino acids: CASSRFKAGNEQFF.

This chain links TRBV6-5 with TRBJ1-5, with TRBD1 identical over 11 bases. CDR1 and CDR2 from the germline V gene are MNHEY and SVGAGI. V shed 10 bases, J shed 7 bases, and the junction held 9 bases outside the gene matches. This CDR3 contains 14 residues. CDR3 in DNA: TGTGCCACGGGACAGGGGGGCTCGGGGCAGCCCCAGCATTTT. Encoded protein: CATGQGGSGQPQHF.

V and J are TRBV5-4 and TRBJ2-1; TRBD1 matches at 9 bases. Germline values: CDR1 SGHNT, CDR2 YYREEE (reference sequence). This CDR3 is 16 amino acids long. The ends lost 6 bases at V and 4 bases at J; junction bases unmatched: 11. This CDR3 is CASNSDRGDRYNEQFF. The CDR3 DNA is TGTGCCAGCAACTCAGACAGGGGGGATCGGTACAATGAGCAGTTCTTC.

As DNA, the CDR3 is TGTGCCAGCCGGAAACTAGGGGGCACCTCCTACGAGCAGTACTTC. Translated: CASRKLGGTSYEQYF. The chain recombines TRBV4-2 with TRBJ2-7; the match to TRBD1 covers 7 bases. V lost 8 bases, J lost 0 bases, and 10 bases stayed unmatched. The CDR3 loop spans 15 amino acids. The germline V gene has CDR1 LGHNA and CDR2 YNFKEQ.

This clone has more than one count but fewer than ten. This chain links TRBV9 with TRBJ2-7; TRBD1 aligns across 7 bases. The length of the CDR3 is 17 residues. With 4 bases clipped from V and 1 base from J, the junction kept 14 bases outside the gene matches. CDR1 is SGDLS, CDR2 YYNGEE, per germline. Here the CDR3 DNA reads TGTGCCAGCAGCCGAGTCCCCATAAACAGGGGATCCTACGAGCAGTACTTC. Protein sequence: CASSRVPINRGSYEQYF. The full variable domain, its missing parts supplied by reference TRBV9 and TRBJ2-7, is DSGVTQTPKHLITATGQRVTLRCSPRSGDLSVYWYQQSLDQGLQFLIQYYNGEERAKGNILERFSAQQFPDLHSELNLSSLELGDSALYFCASSRVPINRGSYEQYFGPGTRLTVT.

The chain recombines TRBV12-5 with TRBJ2-3; 8 nucleotides match TRBD1. CDR3 length: 14 residues. Germline trimming cut 7 bases from V and 4 bases from J; bases unmatched to any gene: 7. CDR1 is LGHNT and CDR2 is FRNRAP in the germline V gene. The CDR3 DNA reads TGTGCTAGTGCCCAAGGACAGGGAGCAGATACGCAGTATTTT. Translation: CASAQGQGADTQYF.

The chain uses TRBV11-3 and TRBJ2-1, with a possible D match to TRBD1 (5 bases). From germline, CDR1 is SGHNT and CDR2 YENEEA. The V gene lost 0 bases and the J gene lost 5 bases, with 5 bases spanning the gap. The CDR3 extends over 13 amino acids. In DNA, the CDR3 is TGTGCCAGCAGCTTAGAGACAGACAATGAGCAGTTCTTC. Translating it yields CASSLETDNEQFF.

This clone appeared once. The rearrangement uses TRBV11-2 and TRBJ2-1; a weak D match, TRBD2 (6 bases). With 1 base removed from V and 13 bases from J, the gap between germline ends came to 11 bases. The CDR3 is made up of 12 amino acids. Per the germline V gene, CDR1 is SGHAT and CDR2 is FQNNGV. For the CDR3, the DNA is TGTGCCAGCAGCTTAGGTCCGGGACTCCAGTTCTTC. Translating gives CASSLGPGLQFF.

This chain joins TRBV4-3 and TRBJ1-1; D gene unclear. The V gene's germline CDR1 is LGHNA and CDR2 YSLEER. V lost 2 bases to trimming and J lost 0 bases, with 7 bases between them. The CDR3 has 14 residues. The CDR3, as DNA: TGCGCCAGCAGCCAAAACAGACTGAACACTGAAGCTTTCTTT. This gives the protein CASSQNRLNTEAFF.